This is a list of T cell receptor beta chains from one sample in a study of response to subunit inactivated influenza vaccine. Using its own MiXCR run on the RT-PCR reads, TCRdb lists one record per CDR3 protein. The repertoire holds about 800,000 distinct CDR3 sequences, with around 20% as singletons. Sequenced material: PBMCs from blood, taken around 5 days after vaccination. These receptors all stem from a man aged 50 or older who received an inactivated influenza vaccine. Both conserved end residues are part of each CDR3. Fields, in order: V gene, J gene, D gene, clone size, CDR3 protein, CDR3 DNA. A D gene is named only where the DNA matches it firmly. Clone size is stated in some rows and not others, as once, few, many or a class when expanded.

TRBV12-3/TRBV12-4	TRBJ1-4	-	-	CASSFGRTPTNEKLFF	TGTGCCAGCAGTTTTGGGCGAACTCCAACTAATGAAAAACTGTTTTTT
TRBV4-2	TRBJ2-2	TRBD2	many	CASSPSFSGTNTGELFF	TGTGCCAGCAGCCCATCGTTTAGCGGGACGAACACCGGGGAGCTGTTTTTT
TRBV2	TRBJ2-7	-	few	CASSFDFSYEQYF	TGTGCCAGCAGTTTTGACTTTTCCTACGAGCAGTACTTC
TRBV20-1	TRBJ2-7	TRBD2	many	CSARVAAGEQYF	TGCAGTGCTAGAGTCGCAGCGGGAGAGCAGTACTTC
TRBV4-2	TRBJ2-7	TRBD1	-	CASSLNRGREQYF	TGTGCCAGCAGCCTCAACAGGGGACGCGAGCAGTACTTC
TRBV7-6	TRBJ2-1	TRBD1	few	CASSRGAGQGHNEQFF	TGTGCCAGCAGCCGGGGGGCGGGACAGGGGCACAATGAGCAGTTCTTC
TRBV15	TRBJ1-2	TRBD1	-	CATSRESTQGAFGYTF	TGTGCCACCAGCAGAGAATCCACACAGGGGGCATTTGGCTACACCTTC
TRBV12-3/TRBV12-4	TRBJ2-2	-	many	CASSLLLNTGELFF	TGTGCCAGCAGTTTATTGTTGAACACCGGGGAGCTGTTTTTT
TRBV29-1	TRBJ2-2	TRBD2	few	CSVGGSGGGELFF	TGCAGCGTGGGGGGGTCAGGCGGCGGGGAGCTGTTTTTT
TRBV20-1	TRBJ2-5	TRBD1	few	CSAREGTVQETQYF	TGCAGTGCTAGAGAGGGGACAGTCCAAGAGACCCAGTACTTC
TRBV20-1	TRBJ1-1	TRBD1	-	CRADRERNTEAFF	TGCAGAGCCGACAGGGAAAGGAACACTGAAGCTTTCTTT
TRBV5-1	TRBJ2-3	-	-	CASTLGGDTDTQYF	TGCGCCAGCACCTTGGGGGGCGACACAGATACGCAGTATTTT
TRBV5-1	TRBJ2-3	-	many	CASSSGTGSTDTQYF	TGCGCCAGCAGCTCCGGGACTGGCAGCACAGATACGCAGTATTTT
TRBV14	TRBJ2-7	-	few	CASSWAQGSEQYF	TGTGCCAGCAGCTGGGCCCAGGGGAGCGAGCAGTACTTC
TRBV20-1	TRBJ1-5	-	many	CSASGTTNQPQHF	TGCAGTGCTAGTGGGACAACTAATCAGCCCCAGCATTTT
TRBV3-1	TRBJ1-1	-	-	CASSVSRSEAFF	TGTGCCAGCAGCGTCAGCAGGAGTGAAGCTTTCTTT
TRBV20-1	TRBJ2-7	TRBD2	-	CSATLAVEQYF	TGCAGTGCCACGCTAGCGGTCGAGCAGTACTTC
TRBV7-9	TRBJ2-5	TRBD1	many	CASSLRTGVEETQYF	TGTGCCAGCAGCTTAAGGACAGGGGTAGAAGAGACCCAGTACTTC
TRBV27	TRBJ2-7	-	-	CASSLFWGSYEQYF	TGTGCCAGCAGTTTATTCTGGGGGTCCTACGAGCAGTACTTC
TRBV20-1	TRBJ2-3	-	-	CSARPRGGLDTQYF	TGCAGTGCTCGGCCCAGGGGCGGTTTAGATACGCAGTATTTT
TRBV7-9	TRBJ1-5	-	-	CASSPGVGNQPQHF	TGTGCCAGCAGCCCAGGGGTAGGCAATCAGCCCCAGCATTTT
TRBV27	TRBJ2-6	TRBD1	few	CASSLYTGAGANVLTF	TGTGCCAGCAGTTTATATACAGGGGCTGGGGCCAACGTCCTGACTTTC
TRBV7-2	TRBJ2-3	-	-	CASSFAGESTDTQYF	TGTGCCAGCAGCTTCGCAGGGGAAAGCACAGATACGCAGTATTTT
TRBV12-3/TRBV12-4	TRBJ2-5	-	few	CASSLRPTQETQYF	TGTGCCAGCAGTTTAAGGCCAACCCAAGAGACCCAGTACTTC
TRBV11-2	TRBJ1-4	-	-	CASSPGSFGEKLFF	TGTGCCAGCAGCCCAGGGTCGTTTGGCGAAAAACTGTTTTTT
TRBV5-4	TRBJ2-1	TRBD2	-	CASSPQTSGHNEQFF	TGTGCCAGCAGCCCCCAGACTAGCGGACACAATGAGCAGTTCTTC
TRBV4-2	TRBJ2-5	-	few	CASSQDPLGVGETQYF	TGTGCCAGCAGCCAAGACCCCCTGGGGGTGGGGGAGACCCAGTACTTC
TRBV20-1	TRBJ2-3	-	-	CSAKSDTQYF	TGCAGTGCTAAGTCAGATACGCAGTATTTT
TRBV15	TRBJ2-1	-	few	CATSRPFHNEQFF	TGTGCCACCAGCAGACCCTTCCACAATGAGCAGTTCTTC
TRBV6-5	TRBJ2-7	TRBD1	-	CASSYSIPGQGFYEQYF	TGTGCCAGCAGTTACTCAATACCGGGACAGGGTTTCTACGAGCAGTACTTC
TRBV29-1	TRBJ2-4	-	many	CSVEFGGNIQYF	TGCAGCGTTGAATTTGGGGGGAACATTCAGTACTTC
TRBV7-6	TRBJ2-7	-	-	CASSLEIGSSNHEQYF	TGTGCCAGCAGCTTAGAAATCGGGAGTTCAAATCACGAGCAGTACTTC
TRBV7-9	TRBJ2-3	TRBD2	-	CASSILAGVTDTQYF	TGTGCCAGCAGCATACTAGCGGGAGTGACAGATACGCAGTATTTT
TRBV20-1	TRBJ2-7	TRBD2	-	CSASASGGPYEQYF	TGCAGTGCTAGTGCTAGCGGGGGGCCCTACGAGCAGTACTTC
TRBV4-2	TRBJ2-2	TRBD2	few	CASSRPTPGLATNTGELFF	TGTGCCAGCAGCCGACCCACCCCGGGACTAGCGACGAACACCGGGGAGCTGTTTTTT
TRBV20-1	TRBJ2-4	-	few	CSARTGIAKNIQYF	TGCAGTGCTAGGACAGGAATAGCCAAAAACATTCAGTACTTC
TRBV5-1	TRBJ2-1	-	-	CASNSGTTGKFF	TGCGCCAGCAATTCCGGGACAACGGGCAAGTTCTTC
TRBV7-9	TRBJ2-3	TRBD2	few	CASSRSSGGYDTQYF	TGTGCCAGCAGCCGGTCGTCGGGGGGGTACGATACGCAGTATTTT
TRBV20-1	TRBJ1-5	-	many	CSARGPNQPQHF	TGCAGTGCTAGGGGCCCCAATCAGCCCCAGCATTTT
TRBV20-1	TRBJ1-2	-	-	CSAREQGGDLGYTF	TGCAGTGCTAGAGAACAGGGTGGAGATCTTGGCTACACCTTC
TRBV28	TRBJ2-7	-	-	CASRGRGKAYEQYF	TGTGCCAGCAGGGGGCGCGGGAAGGCCTACGAGCAGTACTTC
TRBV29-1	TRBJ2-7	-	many	CSVEDGTYEQYF	TGCAGCGTTGAAGATGGTACCTACGAGCAGTACTTC
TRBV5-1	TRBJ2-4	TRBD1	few	CASSLGQGNVAKNIQYF	TGCGCCAGCAGCTTGGGACAGGGTAACGTAGCCAAAAACATTCAGTACTTC
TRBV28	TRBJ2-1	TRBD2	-	CASSSGTSDPFF	TGTGCCAGCAGTTCCGGGACTAGTGACCCGTTCTTC
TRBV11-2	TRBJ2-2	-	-	CASSTPGLSPRGELFF	TGTGCCAGCAGCACACCGGGACTCTCTCCAAGAGGGGAGCTGTTTTTT
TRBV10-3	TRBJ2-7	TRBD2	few	CAISSPREGYEQYF	TGTGCCATCAGTTCACCCCGGGAGGGTTACGAGCAGTACTTC
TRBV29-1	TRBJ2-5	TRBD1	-	CSVNLGQGPSQDTQYF	TGCAGCGTTAACCTCGGACAGGGGCCGTCGCAAGATACCCAGTACTTC
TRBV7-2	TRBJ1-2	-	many	CASSLASGANGYTF	TGTGCCAGCAGCTTAGCTTCAGGGGCCAATGGCTACACCTTC
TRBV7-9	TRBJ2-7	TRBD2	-	CASSLRGGAAFEQYF	TGTGCCAGCAGCTTACGCGGGGGGGCCGCGTTCGAGCAGTACTTC
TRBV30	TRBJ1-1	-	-	CAWSMGPGLLNTEAFF	TGTGCCTGGAGTATGGGTCCGGGACTTTTGAACACTGAAGCTTTCTTT
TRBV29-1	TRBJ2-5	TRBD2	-	CSVVTGGGTQYF	TGCAGCGTTGTTACCGGGGGGGGGACCCAGTACTTC